The 30 T cell receptor beta chains presented below share a single source sample, sequenced in a study of identical twins (dated by TCRdb to the mid-2010s). Libraries came from 5' RACE. The sample was run on an Illumina HiSeq 2000. The raw public data were reprocessed by TCRdb itself: fastp quality trimming at Q25, MiXCR clonotype calling, in-frame beta chains only. Identical CDR3 proteins give one entry, which carries the most common genes and DNA. Within this sample are about 210,000 distinct CDR3 sequences, with 9.4% of them counted one time only. Clones ranked in the top ten supply 5.1% of the sample. Sequenced: memory (CD45RO+) T cells sorted from blood. In the paper's terms, the cell subset or site label means: CD45RO+ enriched T cells. The source of these receptors is a woman younger than 30 in good health.

This clonotype was observed many times. The gene calls are TRBV5-1 and TRBJ2-1; no reliable D call. V was cut by 0 bases and J by 9 bases, with 4 bases left in between. The CDR3 runs to 11 residues. Germline V gene lookup returns CDR1 SGHRS and CDR2 YFSETQ. The CDR3, as DNA: TGCGCCAGCAGCTTGGAGGGTGAGCAGTTCTTC. This gives the protein CASSLEGEQFF.

The chain combines TRBV20-1 with TRBJ1-4; D is possibly TRBD1 (5 bases). The V gene's germline CDR1 is DFQATT and CDR2 SNEGSKA (reference sequence). Trimming removed 0 bases at V and 0 bases at J, with 14 bases between. There are 17 residues in the CDR3. CDR3 sequence (DNA): TGCAGTGCTAGAGATGGGGCCGGGATTGCAACTAATGAAAAACTGTTTTTT. This codes for CSARDGAGIATNEKLFF.

The rearrangement uses TRBV30 and TRBJ2-3, with no clear D. The ends were cut back, 5 bases at V and 1 base at J, with 10 bases in the middle. Germline V gene data show CDR1 as GTSNPN and CDR2 as SVGIG (reference sequence). The length of the CDR3 is 13 residues. The CDR3 DNA reads as TGTGCCTGGGGCTTTGGGGGCACAGATACGCAGTATTTT. Its protein is CAWGFGGTDTQYF. Together with reference TRBV30 and TRBJ2-3, the CDR3 gives the full variable domain: SQTIHQWPATLVQPVGSPLSLECTVEGTSNPNLYWYRQAAGRGLQLLFYSVGIGQISSEVPQNLSASRPQDRQFILSSKKLLLSDSGFYLCAWGFGGTDTQYFGPGTRLTVL.

About this clonotype: One junction end disagrees with the germline gene, perhaps due to a read error. This chain uses TRBV6-5 with TRBJ2-1; the match to TRBD2 covers 12 bases. The V gene's germline CDR1 is MNHEY and CDR2 SVGAGI. The CDR3 has 19 amino acids. The CDR3 spells CASSSRTSGIRGAYNEQFF. In DNA form, the CDR3 reads TGTGCCAGCAGTTCCCGGACTAGCGGGATCAGGGGGGCCTATAATGAGCAGTTCTTC.

V and J are TRBV2 and TRBJ2-2, with D possibly matching TRBD1 (6 bases). Germline CDR1 and CDR2: SNHLY and FYNNEI. This CDR3 has 14 amino acids. V gave up 6 bases and J gave up 5 bases, with 13 bases separating them. The CDR3 protein is CASRAGTLTGELFF. Here the CDR3 DNA reads TGTGCCAGCAGGGCAGGGACATTAACCGGGGAGCTGTTTTTT.

This clonotype was seen many times. The chain recombines TRBV20-1 with TRBJ2-7; maybe TRBD1 (5 bases). Trimming cost V 3 bases and J 0 bases, with 12 bases left between them. The CDR3 is 14 amino acids. The germline gives CDR1 DFQATT, CDR2 SNEGSKA (reference sequence). Here the CDR3 DNA reads TGCAGTGCTAGTCCTGGGGCGAGCTCCTACGAGCAGTACTTC. Translation: CSASPGASSYEQYF.

This clonotype was recorded a few times. This rearrangement joins TRBV7-6 to TRBJ2-2; unclear D gene. The V end lost 6 bases, the J end lost 0 bases, and 17 bases lay between the germline ends. The germline V gene has CDR1 SGHVS and CDR2 FNYEAQ. CDR3 length: 17 residues. This chain's CDR3 is CASSPLPGQTNTGELFF. CDR3 DNA: TGTGCCAGCAGTCCACTCCCTGGGCAGACGAACACCGGGGAGCTGTTTTTT.

A few counts support this clonotype. The rearrangement joins TRBV5-1 to TRBJ2-5; 9 positions agree with TRBD2. With 2 bases clipped from V and 5 bases from J, the junction kept 10 bases outside the gene matches. Germline values: CDR1 SGHRS, CDR2 YFSETQ. The CDR3 has 16 amino acids. CDR3 DNA: TGCGCCAGCAGCTTCCAAGCGGGGGGACTAAGGGAGACCCAGTACTTC. Encoded protein: CASSFQAGGLRETQYF.

This clonotype was seen a few times. The CDR3: CASSHRRGFTDTQYF. The CDR3 region has the DNA TGTGCCAGCAGCCACCGGCGGGGATTCACAGATACGCAGTATTTT. The genes are TRBV3-1 and TRBJ2-3; the D gene is possibly TRBD2 (6 bases). Trimming left V 3 bases short and J 2 bases short, with 12 bases between. In germline, CDR1 is LGHDT, CDR2 YNNKEL (reference sequence). CDR3 length: 15 amino acids.

The chain has TRBV6-4 and TRBJ2-1, with TRBD2 matching over 8 bases. The germline V gene encodes CDR1 MRHNA and CDR2 SNTAGT. V was pared by 5 bases and J by 8 bases, with 14 bases of the junction left unmatched. The CDR3 contains 16 residues. CDR3 in amino acids: CASSPFLAGGADEQFF. The CDR3 bases are TGTGCCAGCAGTCCTTTCCTCGCCGGGGGGGCTGATGAGCAGTTCTTC.

The table lists this clonotype with a few counts. The chain is built from TRBV18 and TRBJ2-5, with D perhaps matching TRBD1 (6 bases). The CDR3 runs to 14 residues. The V end lost 3 bases, the J end lost 3 bases, and 11 bases lay between the germline ends. CDR1 is KGHSH, CDR2 LQKENI, per germline. The CDR3 loop reads CASSPSTGKETQYF. The CDR3 region has the DNA TGTGCCAGCTCACCCTCTACAGGGAAAGAGACCCAGTACTTC.

The gene calls are TRBV10-2 and TRBJ2-7, with TRBD1 matching over 7 bases. V lost 3 bases to trimming and J lost 9 bases; unmatched junction nucleotides: 8. This CDR3 has 13 residues. Germline CDR1 is WSHSY and CDR2 is SAAADI. The CDR3 spells CASSEYEGARQYF. DNA of the CDR3: TGCGCCAGCAGTGAATACGAGGGGGCAAGGCAGTACTTC.

This clonotype was seen repeatedly, ten times or more. The gene calls are TRBV29-1 and TRBJ1-2, with D hard to call. Trimming stripped 6 bases from V and 4 bases from J, with 15 bases between. This CDR3 has 13 residues. Germline CDR1 is SQVTM and CDR2 is ANQGSEA. The CDR3 protein is CSVLDPQRYGYTF. For the CDR3, the DNA is TGCAGCGTCCTCGATCCTCAGCGCTATGGCTACACCTTC.

The V call is TRBV20-1, the J call TRBJ2-7; D not certain. Germline loops: CDR1 DFQATT, CDR2 SNEGSKA (reference sequence). The CDR3 covers 13 residues. Trimming took off 3 bases at V and 2 bases at J, with 11 bases between the two ends. Written as DNA, the CDR3 is TGCAGTGCTAGCGGCAGAAACACCTACGAGCAGTACTTC. This sequence encodes CSASGRNTYEQYF.

The rearrangement uses TRBV5-8 and TRBJ2-5; D could derive from TRBD1 or TRBD2 (6 bases each). V shed 0 bases and J shed 4 bases, with 19 bases lying between them. The CDR3 spans 17 residues. CDR1 and CDR2 from the germline V gene are SGHTS and YDEGEE. For the CDR3, the DNA is TGTGCCAGCAGCTTGGCATCGGCTATGGGGGGCACAGAGACCCAGTACTTC. Translating it yields CASSLASAMGGTETQYF.

This clonotype occurred a few times. V usage is TRBV20-1 and J usage is TRBJ1-2, with TRBD1 matching over 8 bases. The V gene end was trimmed by 5 bases and the J gene end by 8 bases; junction bases not matched to a gene: 13. Per germline, CDR1 DFQATT and CDR2 SNEGSKA (reference sequence). This CDR3 contains 14 residues. CDR3: CSAHTGGLGVGYTF. The CDR3 coding sequence is TGCAGTGCTCACACAGGGGGATTAGGTGTAGGCTACACCTTC.

This clonotype was seen ten or more times. The V gene is TRBV20-1, the J gene TRBJ2-5, with a tentative D call TRBD2 (6 bases). Per the germline V gene, CDR1 is DFQATT and CDR2 is SNEGSKA (reference sequence). The V end lost 0 bases, the J end lost 4 bases, and 21 bases lay between the germline ends. The CDR3 consists of 17 residues. In nucleotides, the CDR3 is TGCAGTGCTAGAGATCGAGAGGCTAGCGCCGGGGTAGAGACCCAGTACTTC. Its translation: CSARDREASAGVETQYF.

This clonotype occurred a few times. V is TRBV7-2 and J is TRBJ2-1, with TRBD2 identical over 7 bases. V shed 7 bases, J shed 12 bases, and the junction held 6 bases outside the gene matches. CDR3 size: 11 residues. The V gene's germline CDR1 is SGHTA and CDR2 FQGNSA. CDR3 nucleotides: TGTGCCAGCAATGATGGCGGGGGGCAGTTCTTC. Its protein is CASNDGGGQFF.

This clonotype turned up a few times. The rearrangement joins TRBV27 to TRBJ2-1; D may be TRBD1 (6 bases). V shed 4 bases and J shed 12 bases, with 22 bases lying between them. CDR1 is MNHEY and CDR2 is SMNVEV in the germline V gene (reference sequence). The CDR3 sequence is 15 residues long. The CDR3 DNA follows: TGTGCCAGCAGTTCTCCAGAAACCAGGGGCGGAAGGCAGTTCTTC. It specifies CASSSPETRGGRQFF.

In its sample, this clonotype was seen many times. CDR3 protein: CASGTGQGNYGYTF. Written as DNA, the CDR3 is TGTGCCAGCGGGACGGGACAGGGGAACTATGGCTACACCTTC. The chain carries TRBV12-3 or TRBV12-4 and TRBJ1-2, with TRBD1 matching 10 bases. V was clipped by 8 bases and J by 2 bases; unmatched bases: 5. This CDR3 spans 14 amino acids.

CDR3 coding DNA: TGTGCCAGCAGTACCGGAGGGACAGGGGGCCCCGGGGAGCTGTTTTTT. It translates to CASSTGGTGGPGELFF. The genes are TRBV5-4 and TRBJ2-2; TRBD1 matches 12 bases. V shed 5 bases and J 6 bases; nucleotides not matched to a gene: 8. This CDR3 is 16 amino acids long. CDR1 and CDR2 (germline): SGHNT, YYREEE (reference sequence). The full variable domain, rest sourced from reference TRBV5-4 and TRBJ2-2, is ETGVTQSPTHLIKTRGQQVTLRCSSQSGHNTVSWYQQALGQGPQFIFQYYREEENGRGNFPPRFSGLQFPNYSSELNVNALELDDSALYLCASSTGGTGGPGELFFGEGSRLTVL.

This clonotype was counted a few times. The V and J genes are TRBV20-1 and TRBJ1-4, with TRBD1 as a possible D gene (6 bases). Germline V gene data show CDR1 as DFQATT and CDR2 as SNEGSKA (reference sequence). The CDR3 runs 15 residues. Trimming removed 5 bases from V and 0 bases from J, with 13 bases in between. The CDR3 DNA follows: TGCAGTGCTTGGACAGAATATGCAACTAATGAAAAACTGTTTTTT. It codes for CSAWTEYATNEKLFF.

The rearrangement links TRBV11-2 to TRBJ2-5; D is undetermined. The germline CDR1 and CDR2 sequences are SGHAT and FQNNGV. Trimming shortened V by 5 bases and J by 1 base, and 23 bases separated the two germline ends. The CDR3 has 18 amino acids. The CDR3 DNA reads TGTGCCAGCAGCCCCTCCCCGGATTACAGCCGGTCCCAAGAGACCCAGTACTTC. Residues: CASSPSPDYSRSQETQYF.

The chain employs TRBV10-1 and TRBJ1-2; D unclear. The CDR3 is 13 amino acids. Germline V gene data show CDR1 as WNHNN and CDR2 as SYGVQD (reference sequence). V lost 5 bases, J lost 4 bases, and 11 bases lay in between. The CDR3 bases are TGCGCCAGCAGTCAAGGGCGCGGCTATGGCTACACCTTC. It specifies CASSQGRGYGYTF.

This clonotype was recorded many times. In nucleotides, the CDR3 is TGCAGTGCTAGTTCCCCTAGCGGGCTCCCGGATACGCAGTATTTT. Its protein is CSASSPSGLPDTQYF. The chain combines TRBV20-1 with TRBJ2-3; 8 bases map to TRBD2. CDR3 size: 15 residues. Losses at the gene ends were 3 bases for V and 6 bases for J; bases not matched to a gene: 11. Germline CDR1 reads DFQATT; CDR2 reads SNEGSKA (reference sequence).

The chain has TRBV5-4 and TRBJ2-1, with 9 positions matching TRBD2. V lost 8 bases, J lost 6 bases, and 12 bases stayed unmatched. The CDR3 runs to 15 residues. Germline CDR1 is SGHNT and CDR2 is YYREEE (reference sequence). The CDR3 bases are TGTGCCAGTTATCCCGGACTAGCGAGCGTCAATGAGCAGTTCTTC. Translated: CASYPGLASVNEQFF.

The chain joins TRBV20-1 to TRBJ2-7, with 8 bases identical to TRBD2. The CDR3 spans 15 residues. Germline V gives CDR1 DFQATT, CDR2 SNEGSKA (reference sequence). J gave up 2 bases and V 5 bases, and 11 bases lay outside the gene matches. The CDR3 bases are TGCAGTGCTGGACTCGGCGGGAGGATCCCCTACGAGCAGTACTTC. Protein product: CSAGLGGRIPYEQYF.

This clonotype was recorded at least ten times. The rearrangement joins TRBV10-3 to TRBJ2-1, with unresolved D. This CDR3 region has 11 residues. V was shortened by 8 bases and J by 8 bases, with 10 bases between the two germline ends. In germline, CDR1 is ENHRY, CDR2 SYGVKD. The CDR3 sequence: CAIALDHEQFF. In DNA form, the CDR3 reads TGTGCCATCGCCCTAGACCATGAGCAGTTCTTC.

This clonotype was detected ten times or more. This chain connects TRBV7-8 to TRBJ2-1; either TRBD1 or TRBD2 may fit D (5 bases each). The length of the CDR3 is 14 residues. Trimming pared 5 bases from V and 3 bases from J, leaving 11 bases between. Per germline, CDR1 SGHVS and CDR2 FQNEAQ. CDR3 amino acids: CASSTLGGYNEQFF. The DNA for the CDR3 is TGTGCCAGCAGCACCCTTGGGGGCTACAATGAGCAGTTCTTC.

This sequence joins TRBV7-2 and TRBJ1-6; tentatively, D is TRBD1 (6 bases). The ends were cut back, 5 bases at V and 5 bases at J, with 10 bases in the middle. This CDR3 spans 14 amino acids. The germline CDR1 and CDR2 sequences are SGHTA and FQGNSA. DNA for the CDR3: TGTGCCAGCAGCCTCCGACAGGATAATTCACCCCTCCACTTT. Translating it yields CASSLRQDNSPLHF.